The 14 T cell receptor beta chains in this list originate from one sample, sequenced in a study of T cells after yellow fever vaccination. TCRdb fed the 5' RACE reads into MiXCR, producing one record per CDR3 protein. The sample has a few hundred thousand distinct CDR3 sequences, less than 9.5% seen once. The specimen comprised CD4+ T cells sorted from PBMCs, sampled 5 days after the yellow fever booster vaccination. These receptor sequences come from a man between 18 and 35 years old who received the YFV17D yellow fever vaccine.

This chain links TRBV4-3 with TRBJ2-3; 13 bases line up with TRBD2. Germline CDR1 LGHNA, CDR2 YSLEER. V shed 3 bases and J 2 bases; nucleotides not matched to a gene: 8. The CDR3 is 18 amino acids. Written as DNA, the CDR3 is TGCGCCAGCAGCCAGACTAGCGGGGGGACCCCTTACACAGATACGCAGTATTTT. Translated: CASSQTSGGTPYTDTQYF.

This clonotype was detected only a few times. This chain connects TRBV27 to TRBJ2-5; 7 bases match TRBD1. V trimming: 8 bases; J trimming: 2 bases; junction bases outside the gene matches: 11. CDR3 length equals 15 residues. Looked up from germline, CDR1 is MNHEY and CDR2 is SMNVEV (reference sequence). The CDR3 loop is CASVRGPTQQETQYF. The CDR3 coding sequence is TGTGCCAGCGTGAGGGGGCCGACGCAACAAGAGACCCAGTACTTC.

This clonotype was picked up a small number of times. At one end the junction does not follow the germline gene, possibly because of a read error. The chain uses TRBV20-1 and TRBJ2-3; 7 positions agree with TRBD2. The CDR3 spans 13 residues. Germline-derived CDR1 and CDR2 are DFQATT and SNEGSKA (reference sequence). Here the CDR3 reads CSALLAPTDTHYF. The CDR3 DNA reads as TGCAGTGCATTACTAGCGCCCACAGATACGCACTATTTT.

The chain uses TRBV4-1 and TRBJ1-6; D is unclear. Trimming cost V 4 bases and J 8 bases, with 15 bases left between them. This CDR3 is built from 15 residues. Germline CDR1 is MGHRA and CDR2 is YSYEKL. DNA for the CDR3: TGCGCCAGCAGCCTTAGCTTCCACCCGGATTCACCCCTCCACTTT. The encoded protein is CASSLSFHPDSPLHF.

The sample holds a few counts of this clonotype. This sequence joins TRBV20-1 and TRBJ2-1, with TRBD1 identical over 9 bases. The J segment lost 7 bases and the V segment lost 3 bases, leaving 7 bases of the junction unmatched. The CDR3 sequence is 14 residues long. CDR1 and CDR2 from the germline V gene are DFQATT and SNEGSKA (reference sequence). DNA of the CDR3: TGCAGTGCTAGCCCCGGGACAGGGTTTAATGAGCAGTTCTTC. This gives the protein CSASPGTGFNEQFF.

This rearrangement joins TRBV28 to TRBJ1-1; a possible D gene is TRBD1 (5 bases). Trimming took 8 bases from V and 6 from J, leaving 10 bases between them. This CDR3 has 11 residues. CDR1 and CDR2 (germline): MDHEN, SYDVKM. The chain's CDR3 is CASRWGAEAFF. CDR3 in DNA: TGTGCCAGCCGCTGGGGGGCTGAAGCTTTCTTT.

The V gene is TRBV11-2, the J gene TRBJ2-5; no clear D gene. Looked up from germline, CDR1 is SGHAT and CDR2 is FQNNGV. The CDR3 has 11 amino acids. Trimming removed 3 bases at V and 10 bases at J, with 9 bases between. This CDR3 reads CASSLVLGQYF. The CDR3 DNA follows: TGTGCCAGCAGCTTGGTTTTGGGCCAGTACTTC.

Notes on this clonotype: The conserved phenylalanine or tryptophan normally closing the CDR3 is absent here, so this likely arose from a read error. The chain couples TRBV6-5 to TRBJ2-7; D is unclear. The CDR3 loop spans 14 amino acids. In germline, CDR1 is MNHEY, CDR2 SVGAGI. The V gene lost 0 bases and the J gene lost 3 bases, with 9 bases spanning the gap. In nucleotides, the CDR3 is TGTGCCAGCAGTTACTCGAGAATGGACTACGAGCAGTACTTA. Translation gives CASSYSRMDYEQYL.

There are a few counts of this clonotype. The chain uses TRBV9 and TRBJ2-5; TRBD1 might be the D (5 bases). CDR1 is SGDLS, CDR2 YYNGEE, per germline. With 0 bases removed from V and 1 base from J, the gap between germline ends came to 10 bases. This CDR3 comprises 15 residues. CDR3 nucleotides: TGTGCCAGCAGCGTAGGGCCAGGGTCCCAAGAGACCCAGTACTTC. It encodes CASSVGPGSQETQYF. Filled out from reference TRBV9 and TRBJ2-5, the complete variable domain reads DSGVTQTPKHLITATGQRVTLRCSPRSGDLSVYWYQQSLDQGLQFLIQYYNGEERAKGNILERFSAQQFPDLHSELNLSSLELGDSALYFCASSVGPGSQETQYFGPGTRLLVL.

This clonotype was seen a handful of times. This rearrangement joins TRBV7-9 to TRBJ2-5; D gene ambiguous. CDR3 length: 13 amino acids. The ends were cut back, 2 bases at V and 3 bases at J, with 7 bases in the middle. CDR1 SEHNR and CDR2 FQNEAQ come from the germline V gene (reference sequence). CDR3 DNA sequence: TGTGCCAGCAGCTTAATCGGAAAAGAGACCCAGTACTTC. It is translated as CASSLIGKETQYF.

This clonotype occurred a few times. The chain links TRBV20-1 to TRBJ2-1; 8 bases align to TRBD2. Germline V gene sequence: CDR1 DFQATT, CDR2 SNEGSKA (reference sequence). Trimming at V came to 5 bases and at J to 5 bases, leaving 5 bases not matched to a gene. This CDR3 has 13 amino acids. In DNA, the CDR3 is TGCAGTGCTCCACTACTAGCGGACAATGAGCAGTTCTTC. Its translation is CSAPLLADNEQFF.

This chain joins TRBV12-3 or TRBV12-4 and TRBJ2-2; the match to TRBD2 covers 8 bases. With 2 bases clipped from V and 3 bases from J, the junction kept 8 bases outside the gene matches. This CDR3 is built from 17 residues. In DNA, the CDR3 is TGTGCCAGCAGTTTAAACGTCCGGCGGGGGGACACCGGGGAGCTGTTTTTT. Residues: CASSLNVRRGDTGELFF.

The chain employs TRBV7-2 and TRBJ2-5; D assignment may be TRBD1 or TRBD2 (5 bases each). Trimming removed 5 bases from V and 1 base from J, with 17 bases in between. There are 16 residues in the CDR3. The germline V gene has CDR1 SGHTA and CDR2 FQGNSA. The DNA for the CDR3 is TGTGCCAGCAGCCTCGTAACGGGGCTCCTCCAAGAGACCCAGTACTTC. It codes for CASSLVTGLLQETQYF. Filled out from reference TRBV7-2 and TRBJ2-5, the complete variable domain reads GAGVSQSPSNKVTEKGKDVELRCDPISGHTALYWYRQSLGQGLEFLIYFQGNSAPDKSGLPSDRFSAERTGGSVSTLTIQRTQQEDSAVYLCASSLVTGLLQETQYFGPGTRLLVL.

In this sample, this clonotype turned up a few times. V usage is TRBV7-2 and J usage is TRBJ2-5; 12 nucleotides line up with TRBD2. Germline V CDR1 and CDR2: SGHTA, FQGNSA. The V and J ends lost 4 bases and 5 bases, in that order; junction bases with no gene match: 11. This CDR3 has 17 amino acids. CDR3 residues: CASSSTLAGGGPETQYF. In nucleotides, the CDR3 is TGTGCCAGCAGCTCTACACTAGCGGGGGGCGGTCCCGAGACCCAGTACTTC.